This T cell receptor beta chain stems from a study of human thymus T cells. Study-wide points: Repertoires sampled from thymus and blood appeared biased in V and J gene usage.

Turning to this clone: Its antigen is not identified.

The CDR3 runs 14 residues. CDR1 is SNHLY and CDR2 is FYNNEI in the germline V gene. Trimming took 6 bases from V and 3 from J, leaving 12 bases between them. Using immunoSEQ multiplex PCR, the repertoire was profiled, and TCRdb retains in-frame clones only, with some absent. The sample yields about 78,000 clones, about 96% seen once. Surgeons resected thymus tissue during corrective heart surgery. This clonotype was obtained from a boy less than two years old with a congenital heart defect but otherwise immunologically healthy. Sequences were obtained from thymus tissue. The V call is TRBV2, the J call TRBJ2-1, with D hard to call. The DNA for the CDR3 is TGTGCCAGCAGGGGAATTCACGGCTACAATGAGCAGTTCTTC. Translation: CASRGIHGYNEQFF.